This TCR beta chain was observed in a study of cytotoxic CD8 clonotypes in ibrutinib-treated CLL. General study points: Among the clonotypes, public ones were uncommon and contracted or held stable on treatment. Baseline clonality, above age-matched healthy donor levels, tracked circulating CD8+ T-cell counts.

Repertoires were generated with immunoSEQ multiplex PCR, while TCRdb's copy carries only in-frame clones and drops some. The sample records 150,000 or so clones, approximately 80% being singletons. V lost 2 bases and J 4 bases, leaving 9 bases between the germline ends. The CDR3 is 14 amino acids. Germline lookup yields CDR1 MGHDK and CDR2 SYGVNS. As regards this clone: Its target is not known.

The material was PBMCs, obtained after 36 months of ibrutinib treatment. V usage is TRBV25-1 and J usage is TRBJ1-3; D remains ambiguous. The receptor was derived from a human donor with chronic lymphocytic leukemia. CDR3 DNA: TGTGCCAGCAGTGAACGGCCCCCCGGAAACACCATATATTTT. Its protein is CASSERPPGNTIYF.